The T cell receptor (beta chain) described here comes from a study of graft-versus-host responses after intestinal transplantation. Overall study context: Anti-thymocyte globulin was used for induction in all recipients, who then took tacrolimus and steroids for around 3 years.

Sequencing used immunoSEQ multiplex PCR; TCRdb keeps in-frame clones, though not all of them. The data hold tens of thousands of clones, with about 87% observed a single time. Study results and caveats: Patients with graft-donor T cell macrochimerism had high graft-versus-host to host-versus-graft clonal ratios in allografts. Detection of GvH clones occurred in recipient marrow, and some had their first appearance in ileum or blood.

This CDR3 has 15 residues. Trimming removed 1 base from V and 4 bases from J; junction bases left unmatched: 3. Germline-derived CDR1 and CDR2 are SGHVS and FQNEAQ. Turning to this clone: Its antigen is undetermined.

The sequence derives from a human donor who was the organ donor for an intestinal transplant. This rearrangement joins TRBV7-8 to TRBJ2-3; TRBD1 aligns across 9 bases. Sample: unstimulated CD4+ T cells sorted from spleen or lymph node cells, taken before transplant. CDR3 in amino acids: CASSLEGQGSDTQYF. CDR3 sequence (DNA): TGTGCCAGCAGCTTAGAGGGACAGGGATCAGATACGCAGTATTTT.